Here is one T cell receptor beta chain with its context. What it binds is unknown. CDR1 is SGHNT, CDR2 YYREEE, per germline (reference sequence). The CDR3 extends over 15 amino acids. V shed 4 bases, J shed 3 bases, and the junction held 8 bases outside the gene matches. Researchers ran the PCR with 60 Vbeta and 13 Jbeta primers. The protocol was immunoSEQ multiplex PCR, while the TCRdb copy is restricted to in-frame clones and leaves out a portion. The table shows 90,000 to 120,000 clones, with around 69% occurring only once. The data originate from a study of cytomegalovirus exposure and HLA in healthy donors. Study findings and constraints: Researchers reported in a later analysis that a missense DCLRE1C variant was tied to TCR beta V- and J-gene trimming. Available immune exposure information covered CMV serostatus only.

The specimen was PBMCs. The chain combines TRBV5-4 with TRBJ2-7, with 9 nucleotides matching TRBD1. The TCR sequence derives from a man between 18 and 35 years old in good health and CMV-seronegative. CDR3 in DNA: TGTGCCAGCAGCACCGGGACAGGGTCATTCTACGAGCAGTACTTC. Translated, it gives CASSTGTGSFYEQYF.